The present T cell receptor beta chain was sequenced within a study of T cell responses to AZD1222 COVID-19 vaccine. General study results and limits: Seropositive AZD1222 recipients at baseline numbered only five or six. All repertoire sampling was performed exclusively after the peak T cell response.

As to this clone: Antigen: not known.

Assay: immunoSEQ multiplex PCR; the TCRdb copy retains only in-frame clones and omits some. The sample lists about 140,000 clones; around 87% were seen once. This receptor was obtained from an adult in good health. The sequences come from peripheral blood, collected on day 0 of AZD1222 vaccination.

CDR3 loop: CASSPLDRSPGELFF. CDR3 DNA sequence: TGTGCCAGCAGCCCGCTGGACAGGTCCCCCGGGGAGCTGTTTTTT. The rearrangement joins TRBV7-7 to TRBJ2-2, with TRBD1 matching over 7 bases. The trim removed 5 bases at V and 6 bases at J, leaving 9 bases unmatched. The CDR3 is 15 amino acids. Germline lookup yields CDR1 SSHAT and CDR2 FNYEAQ (reference sequence).